The 31 T cell receptor beta chains given below trace back to one sample, sequenced in a study of beta chain features in type 1 diabetes. Their specific antigens are unknown. General observations from the study: Shorter TCRB CDR3s, moderately but significantly so, marked every one of the four CD4+ subsets in Type 1 diabetes patients.

Isolated RNA was reverse transcribed in full, so expressed TCRB transcripts were sequenced. The data were produced by immunoSEQ multiplex PCR, yet TCRdb's version contains in-frame clones alone and is incomplete. Found here are about 160,000 clones, about 63% of them singletons; the top ten hold roughly 0.095%. Sequences were obtained from naive CD4+ T cells from blood. The receptors derive from a man younger than 45 with type 1 diabetes.

The chain couples TRBV20-1 to TRBJ2-5, with a weak D call TRBD2 (6 bases). V was trimmed by 6 bases and J by 5 bases, leaving 10 bases between them. Germline CDR1 is DFQATT and CDR2 is SNEGSKA (reference sequence). CDR3 length: 11 amino acids. CDR3 sequence: CSARGRETQYF. CDR3 DNA: TGCAGTGCGCGGGGTCGGGAGACCCAGTACTTC.

The rearrangement uses TRBV15 and TRBJ2-1; no firm D call. CDR1 and CDR2 from the germline V gene are LNHNV and YYDKDF (reference sequence). The V and J ends lost 0 bases and 10 bases respectively, with 13 bases between them. The CDR3 extends over 14 amino acids. CDR3 sequence reads: CATSRDNGAQEQFF. CDR3 bases: TGTGCCACCAGCAGAGATAACGGAGCCCAAGAGCAGTTCTTC.

This clone was counted between two and nine times. The chain combines TRBV27 with TRBJ2-6; D is ambiguous. The CDR3 totals 18 residues. Germline V lookup: CDR1 MNHEY, CDR2 SMNVEV (reference sequence). Trimming removed 5 bases from V and 4 bases from J, with 21 bases in between. The CDR3 DNA reads as TGTGCCAGCAGTCTCCGGGTCGATTGGGTTGGAGGGGCCAACGTCCTGACTTTC. Amino acid sequence: CASSLRVDWVGGANVLTF.

V gene TRBV4-3 combines with J gene TRBJ1-2; a weak D match, TRBD1 (6 bases). Trimming cost V 4 bases and J 4 bases, with 13 bases left between them. Germline assignment: CDR1 LGHNA and CDR2 YSLEER. The CDR3 is 14 residues long. CDR3 coding DNA: TGCGCCAGCAGCCCCAGCTCAGGGGCCTATGGCTACACCTTC. It translates to CASSPSSGAYGYTF.

A few counts support this clone. V is TRBV30 and J is TRBJ2-1; D is ambiguous. The CDR3 has 13 amino acids. V gave up 1 base and J gave up 9 bases, with 13 bases separating them. CDR1 and CDR2 from the germline V gene are GTSNPN and SVGIG (reference sequence). CDR3 sequence: CAWSETDWSEQFF. The DNA for the CDR3 is TGTGCCTGGAGTGAGACCGACTGGAGTGAGCAGTTCTTC.

The genes are TRBV30 and TRBJ1-6, with D maybe TRBD1 (5 bases). CDR3 length: 15 amino acids. CDR1 and CDR2 from the germline V gene are GTSNPN and SVGIG (reference sequence). V was shortened by 0 bases and J by 10 bases, with 16 bases between the two germline ends. The CDR3 loop reads CAWSVLGGAGSPLHF. In DNA, the CDR3 is TGTGCCTGGAGTGTACTTGGAGGGGCAGGGTCACCCCTCCACTTT.

This clone came up a few times. This chain links TRBV6-6 with TRBJ2-7, with TRBD1 matching 8 bases. The CDR3 length is 16 residues. V lost 0 bases to trimming and J lost 3 bases; unmatched junction nucleotides: 7. The germline CDR1 and CDR2 sequences are MNHNY and SVGAGI (reference sequence). In DNA form, the CDR3 reads TGTGCCAGCAGTTACTCGTACAGGGGGATTTTCTACGAGCAGTACTTC. Its translation is CASSYSYRGIFYEQYF.

The rearrangement links TRBV29-1 to TRBJ2-4, with D perhaps TRBD1 or TRBD2 (5 bases each). The V end lost 7 bases, the J end lost 6 bases, and 16 bases lay between the germline ends. In germline, CDR1 is SQVTM, CDR2 ANQGSEA. This CDR3 has 13 residues. The CDR3 here is CSAGTGAPNIQYF. Here the CDR3 DNA reads TGCAGCGCCGGCACCGGGGCCCCAAACATTCAGTACTTC.

This clone was picked up a small number of times. J is TRBJ2-5 and V is TRBV13; 10 bases are a match to TRBD1. Trimming cost V 3 bases and J 2 bases; bases outside gene matches: 6. The CDR3 length is 16 residues. Per germline, CDR1 PRHDT and CDR2 FYEKMQ (reference sequence). CDR3 region: CASSLRQGAVQETQYF. The CDR3 nucleotides read TGTGCCAGCAGCTTGAGACAGGGGGCCGTTCAAGAGACCCAGTACTTC.

Worth noting for this clone: At one boundary the junction diverges from the germline segment, which might be a read error. The genes are TRBV7-9 and TRBJ2-1; maybe TRBD1 (5 bases). Germline loops: CDR1 SEHNR, CDR2 FQNEAQ (reference sequence). The CDR3 loop spans 13 amino acids. The DNA of the CDR3 is TGCTTAGGGGCAGCCTACACCTACAATGAGCAGTTCTTC. Translated, it gives CLGAAYTYNEQFF. Looking up the rest from reference TRBV7-9 and TRBJ2-1 gives the full variable domain: DTGVSQNPRHKITKRGQNVTFRCDPISEHNRLYWYRQTLGQGPEFLTYFQNEAQLEKSRLLSDRFSAERPKGSFSTLEIQRTEQGDSAMYLCLGAAYTYNEQFFGPGTRLTVL.

The chain is built from TRBV14 and TRBJ2-3, with D perhaps matching TRBD2 (6 bases). The CDR3 sequence is 12 residues long. Trimming removed 1 base at V and 8 bases at J, with 7 bases between. CDR1 is SGHDN and CDR2 is FVKESK in the germline V gene. CDR3 nucleotides: TGTGCCAGCAGCCAAGGGGAGGTTACGCAGTATTTT. As protein: CASSQGEVTQYF.

The rearrangement uses TRBV10-2 and TRBJ2-5, with 13 nucleotides matching TRBD2. The CDR3 runs to 15 residues. Trimming at V came to 6 bases and at J to 2 bases, leaving 3 bases not matched to a gene. The germline V gene has CDR1 WSHSY and CDR2 SAAADI. CDR3 sequence reads: CASRAGLAGQETQYF. The CDR3 DNA is TGCGCCAGCAGGGCGGGACTAGCGGGACAAGAGACCCAGTACTTC.

The chain carries TRBV11-2 and TRBJ2-3, with TRBD1 matching over 8 bases. This CDR3 is built from 15 residues. Germline CDR1 is SGHAT and CDR2 is FQNNGV. The trim removed 6 bases at V and 5 bases at J, leaving 10 bases unmatched. This CDR3 reads CASRELSGQGDTQYF. The CDR3 coding sequence is TGTGCCAGCAGAGAGCTCTCCGGACAGGGAGATACGCAGTATTTT.

Points on this clone: Other DNA sequences in this specimen translate into the identical CDR3. V usage is TRBV7-9 and J usage is TRBJ2-3; D possibly corresponds to TRBD2 (6 bases). From germline, CDR1 is SEHNR and CDR2 FQNEAQ (reference sequence). The V gene lost 1 base and the J gene lost 4 bases, with 6 bases spanning the gap. This CDR3 has 13 residues. The CDR3 protein is CASSLGGADTQYF. The CDR3 bases are TGTGCCAGCAGCTTAGGGGGGGCAGATACGCAGTATTTT.

This sequence joins TRBV7-9 and TRBJ2-1; either TRBD1 or TRBD2 may supply D (5 bases each). This CDR3 is built from 13 residues. Germline lookup yields CDR1 SEHNR and CDR2 FQNEAQ (reference sequence). V was cut by 3 bases and J by 14 bases, with 17 bases left in between. In DNA, the CDR3 is TGTGCCAGCAGCTTTCGCCGGGGCAATGGGGAGTTCTTC. This sequence encodes CASSFRRGNGEFF.

The rearrangement joins TRBV4-3 to TRBJ1-1, with 9 bases matching TRBD1. J lost 1 base, V lost 3 bases, and 3 bases had no gene match. The CDR3 extends over 15 amino acids. Germline-derived CDR1 and CDR2 are LGHNA and YSLEER. The CDR3, as DNA: TGCGCCAGCAGCCATCCGGGACAGGGGAACACTGAAGCTTTCTTT. It yields the protein CASSHPGQGNTEAFF.

This clone showed up just a few times. The rearrangement joins TRBV18 to TRBJ2-7; tentative D call: TRBD2 (5 bases). V gave up 2 bases and J gave up 2 bases, with 7 bases separating them. The CDR3 runs 13 residues. Germline V lookup: CDR1 KGHSH, CDR2 LQKENI. The CDR3 reads CASSPDGTYEQYF. The CDR3 region has the DNA TGTGCCAGCTCACCAGACGGGACCTACGAGCAGTACTTC.

The J gene is TRBJ2-4, the V gene TRBV18; a weak D match, TRBD2 (6 bases). Germline lookup yields CDR1 KGHSH and CDR2 LQKENI. The CDR3 is made up of 14 amino acids. The ends were cut back, 0 bases at V and 3 bases at J, with 6 bases in the middle. The CDR3 reads CASSPPGGKNIQYF. In DNA, the CDR3 is TGTGCCAGCTCACCACCGGGAGGCAAAAACATTCAGTACTTC.

V and J are TRBV4-3 and TRBJ1-1; D remains ambiguous. Germline CDR1 LGHNA, CDR2 YSLEER. V was clipped by 1 base and J by 4 bases, with 10 bases between them. This CDR3 region has 14 residues. This CDR3 is CASSQVVAGTEAFF. The CDR3 DNA reads as TGCGCCAGCAGCCAAGTCGTGGCCGGCACTGAAGCTTTCTTT.

Only a few counts were recorded for this clone. This chain joins TRBV5-4 and TRBJ2-7; D perhaps matches TRBD1 (5 bases). Germline V gives CDR1 SGHNT, CDR2 YYREEE (reference sequence). The CDR3 is 14 amino acids. With 0 bases removed from V and 3 bases from J, the gap between germline ends came to 10 bases. CDR3 region: CASSLDQGRYEQYF. CDR3 nucleotides: TGTGCCAGCAGCTTGGACCAGGGTCGCTACGAGCAGTACTTC.

To note about this clone: At one of its ends the junction is not consistent with the germline gene, which may arise from a read error. The chain uses TRBV11-2 and TRBJ2-3; TRBD1 or TRBD2 may be the D gene (5 bases each). Germline V lookup: CDR1 SGHAT, CDR2 FQNNGV. CDR3 length: 14 residues. CDR3 sequence: CASRLEWGTDTQYF. The CDR3 nucleotides read TGTGCCAGCAGATTAGAATGGGGGACAGATACGCAGTATTTT.

A few counts support this clone. The chain recombines TRBV19 with TRBJ1-1; the D is unclear. From germline, CDR1 is LNHDA and CDR2 SQIVND (reference sequence). The CDR3 has 11 amino acids. The V and J ends lost 7 bases and 4 bases respectively, with 7 bases between them. The CDR3 bases are TGTGCCAGTAAGAAGGTCACTGAAGCTTTCTTT. It translates to CASKKVTEAFF. Supplemented by reference TRBV19 and TRBJ1-1, the full variable domain reads DGGITQSPKYLFRKEGQNVTLSCEQNLNHDAMYWYRQDPGQGLRLIYYSQIVNDFQKGDIAEGYSVSREKKESFPLTVTSAQKNPTAFYLCASKKVTEAFFGQGTRLTVV.

This sequence joins TRBV4-3 and TRBJ1-6; D unresolved. The CDR3 totals 14 residues. The germline V and J ends were trimmed by 0 bases and 8 bases, with 8 bases remaining between them. CDR1 is LGHNA and CDR2 is YSLEER in the germline V gene. CDR3 nucleotides: TGCGCCAGCAGCCAAGATCTCGGTTATTCACCCCTCCACTTT. Translating gives CASSQDLGYSPLHF.

The rearrangement links TRBV18 to TRBJ2-3, with 8 nucleotides matching TRBD1. Germline V lookup: CDR1 KGHSH, CDR2 LQKENI. V trimming: 0 bases; J trimming: 4 bases; junction bases outside the gene matches: 3. This CDR3 spans 15 amino acids. DNA of the CDR3: TGTGCCAGCTCACCACCTTACAGGGGGGCAGATACGCAGTATTTT. Translation gives CASSPPYRGADTQYF.

CDR3 in amino acids: CSAATGTDTQYF. CDR3 DNA: TGCAGCGCAGCCACAGGGACAGATACGCAGTATTTT. The J gene is TRBJ2-3, the V gene TRBV29-1, with D perhaps TRBD1 (6 bases). V was trimmed by 7 bases and J by 3 bases, leaving 11 bases between them. This CDR3 has 12 amino acids. The germline CDR1 and CDR2 sequences are SQVTM and ANQGSEA.

The chain combines TRBV7-9 with TRBJ2-2; no clear D. V was pared by 3 bases and J by 4 bases, with 15 bases between. Germline-derived CDR1 and CDR2 are SEHNR and FQNEAQ (reference sequence). The CDR3 totals 16 residues. Here the CDR3 reads CASSLLSRRRTGELFF. The CDR3 coding sequence is TGTGCCAGCAGCTTGTTGTCACGGAGACGCACCGGGGAGCTGTTTTTT.

The chain carries TRBV7-2 and TRBJ2-2; tentative D call: TRBD1 (6 bases). V was shortened by 5 bases and J by 7 bases, with 14 bases between the two germline ends. CDR1 is SGHTA, CDR2 FQGNSA, per germline. The CDR3 runs 14 residues. The CDR3 loop reads CASSPRQVRGELFF. The CDR3 coding sequence is TGTGCCAGCAGCCCGCGACAGGTCCGCGGGGAGCTGTTTTTT.

The rearrangement uses TRBV20-1 and TRBJ2-7; the D is unclear. V lost 3 bases to trimming and J lost 6 bases, with 9 bases between them. CDR1 and CDR2 (germline): DFQATT, SNEGSKA (reference sequence). The CDR3 totals 11 residues. CDR3 sequence (DNA): TGCAGTGCTAGCGGTCGTTCCGAGCAGTACTTC. Translating it yields CSASGRSEQYF.

V usage is TRBV20-1 and J usage is TRBJ2-7; D is unresolved. The CDR3 length is 11 residues. The V gene lost 7 bases and the J gene lost 5 bases, with 12 bases spanning the gap. The germline V gene encodes CDR1 DFQATT and CDR2 SNEGSKA (reference sequence). Here the CDR3 reads CSGMEPHEQYF. For the CDR3, the DNA is TGCAGTGGAATGGAGCCCCACGAGCAGTACTTC.

The chain is built from TRBV5-1 and TRBJ2-7; D assignment may be TRBD1 or TRBD2 (5 bases each). Trimming shortened V by 5 bases and J by 12 bases, and 18 bases separated the two germline ends. Germline V gene data show CDR1 as SGHRS and CDR2 as YFSETQ. The CDR3 length is 12 residues. CDR3 region: CASSPAGDAGYF. The CDR3 bases are TGCGCCAGCAGTCCGGCCGGGGACGCAGGGTACTTC.

The chain combines TRBV27 with TRBJ2-3; weak D call: TRBD1 (6 bases). CDR1 is MNHEY and CDR2 is SMNVEV in the germline V gene (reference sequence). The length of the CDR3 is 15 residues. Between the trimmed V and J ends, which lost 3 bases and 2 bases, there was a span of 12 bases. CDR3 amino acids: CASSFRQVLTDTQYF. The CDR3 nucleotides are TGTGCCAGCAGTTTCCGACAGGTCCTCACAGATACGCAGTATTTT.